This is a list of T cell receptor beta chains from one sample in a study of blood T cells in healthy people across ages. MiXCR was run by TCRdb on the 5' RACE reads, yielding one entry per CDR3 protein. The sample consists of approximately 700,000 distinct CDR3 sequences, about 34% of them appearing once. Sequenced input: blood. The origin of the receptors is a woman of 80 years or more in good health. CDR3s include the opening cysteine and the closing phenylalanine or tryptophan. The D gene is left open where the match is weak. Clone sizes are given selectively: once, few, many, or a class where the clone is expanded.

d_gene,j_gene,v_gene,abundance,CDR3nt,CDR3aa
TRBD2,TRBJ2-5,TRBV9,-,TGTGCCAGCAGCGCTCCCGGGACTAGCGGGGGGCGGGAAGAGACCCAGTACTTC,CASSAPGTSGGREETQYF
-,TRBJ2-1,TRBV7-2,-,TGTGCCAGCAGCTTGGCGAGCGTAGAGCAGTTCTTC,CASSLASVEQFF
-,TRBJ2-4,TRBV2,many,TGTGCCAGCAGTGAAGAGGTGCATGAGTACTTC,CASSEEVHEYF
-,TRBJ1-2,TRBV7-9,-,TGTGCCAGCAGCTCCCTAGCGGGGGAGGGTTTCTCTAATGGTTACACCTTC,CASSSLAGEGFSNGYTF
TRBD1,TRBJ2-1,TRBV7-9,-,TGTGCCAGCAGCCAGACAGGGGTAGGCTACAATGAGCAGTTCTTC,CASSQTGVGYNEQFF
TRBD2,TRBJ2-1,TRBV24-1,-,TGTGCCACCAGTGAGGGGGAGGGGTGGAATGAGCAGTTCTTC,CATSEGEGWNEQFF
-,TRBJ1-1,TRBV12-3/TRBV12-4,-,TGTGCCAGCAGTTTAGATTCCAGGCGGTCTTGGGCTTTCTTT,CASSLDSRRSWAFF
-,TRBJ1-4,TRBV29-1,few,TGCAGCGTGGGGGGGGGCTTTGGGGAAAAACCGTTTTTT,CSVGGGFGEKPFF
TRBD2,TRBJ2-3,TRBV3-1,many,TGTGCCAGCAGCCCGGGAGGGCGGAGCACAGATACGCAGTATTTT,CASSPGGRSTDTQYF
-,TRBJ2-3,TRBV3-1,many,TGTGCCAGCAGCCCAGTTCAGGGTTCAACTACGCAGTATTTT,CASSPVQGSTTQYF
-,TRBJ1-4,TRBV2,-,TGTGCCAGTCGGGGGCGGGATAATGAAAAACTGTTTTTT,CASRGRDNEKLFF
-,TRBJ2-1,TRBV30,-,TGTGCCTGGAATGTACTTGAGACCCAGTTCTTC,CAWNVLETQFF
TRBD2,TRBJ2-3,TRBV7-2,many,TGTGCCAGCAGCTTAGTTGCGGGAGGGGGCACAGATACGCAGTATTTT,CASSLVAGGGTDTQYF
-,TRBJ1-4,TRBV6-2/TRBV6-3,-,TGTGCCAGCAGTTACTCCCATGCCACTCTGAAACTGTTTTTT,CASSYSHATLKLFF
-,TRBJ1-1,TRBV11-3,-,TGTGCCAGCAGCTTAGGCCCGGGGACTGAAGCTTTCTTT,CASSLGPGTEAFF
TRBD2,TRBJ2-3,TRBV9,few,TGTGCCAGCAGCGATCGGCGGGGGGTGGGAGATACGCAGTATTTT,CASSDRRGVGDTQYF
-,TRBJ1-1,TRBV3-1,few,TGTGCCAGCAGCCAAGCCCGACGAGGCACTGAAGCTTTCTTT,CASSQARRGTEAFF
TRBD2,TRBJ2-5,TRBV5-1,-,TGCGCCAGCAGCCCTTTAGCGGGAGACGGACAAGAGACCCAGTACTTC,CASSPLAGDGQETQYF
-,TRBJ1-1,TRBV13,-,TGTGCCAGCAGCTTCCATCTGAACACTGAAGCTTTCTTT,CASSFHLNTEAFF
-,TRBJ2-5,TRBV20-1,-,TGCAGTGCTAGAGAAGGGGGGTCGAAGACCCAGTACTTC,CSAREGGSKTQYF
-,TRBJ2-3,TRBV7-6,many,TGTGCCAGCAGCCCCCGGACAGCCACAGATACGCAGTATTTT,CASSPRTATDTQYF
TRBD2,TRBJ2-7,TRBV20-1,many,TGCAGTGCGAGTGGACTAGCGGGAGTTACCTACGAGCAGTACTTC,CSASGLAGVTYEQYF
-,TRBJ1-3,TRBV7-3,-,TGTGCCACTAGCTCCCTCTCTGGAAACACCATATATTTT,CATSSLSGNTIYF
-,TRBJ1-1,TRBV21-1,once,TGTGCCAGCAGCAAAGGTGTCGTCACCTGTGGGGGTGGCACTGAAGCTTTCTTT,CASSKGVVTCGGGTEAFF
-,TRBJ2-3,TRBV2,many,TGTGCCAGCAGCTCACCACCGGGGTCCGCCACAGATACGCAGTATTTT,CASSSPPGSATDTQYF